The clone carrying this T cell receptor beta chain was counted many times. This sample is part of a study of Graves' ophthalmopathy and Graves' hyperthyroidism. Study background: No treatment had been given when peripheral blood was collected at initial diagnosis.

The V gene lost 0 bases and the J gene lost 2 bases, with 16 bases spanning the gap. The germline V gene encodes CDR1 GTSNPN and CDR2 SVGIG (reference sequence). The length of the CDR3 is 17 residues. Scientists amplified the TCR beta CDR3 regions from RNA transcripts. HTBI primers were used in a first-round RT-PCR, which preceded a second-round multiplex PCR. TCRdb reanalysed the multiplex PCR reads using MiXCR and keeps one entry per CDR3 protein. The sample yields approximately 460,000 distinct CDR3 sequences, around 15% seen once. This TCR derives from a woman younger than 45 with Graves' ophthalmopathy. This rearrangement joins TRBV30 to TRBJ2-2; D not certain. Sequencing was carried out using blood. This CDR3 is CAWSVEPPEANTGELFF. The CDR3 DNA sequence: TGTGCCTGGAGTGTCGAACCCCCAGAGGCTAACACCGGGGAGCTGTTTTTT.